Below, one T cell receptor beta chain is given with its context. The target antigen is unknown. The V end was cut by 2 bases, the J end by 6 bases, with 13 bases between. Germline-derived CDR1 and CDR2 are SGHVS and FNYEAQ. This CDR3 region has 14 residues. The sample belongs to a study of a mutant IDH1 vaccine in newly diagnosed glioma. Indicated time point: week 23, last vaccination. It was 300 ug of mutant IDH1 20-mer peptide that made up each vaccine dose, given with topical imiquimod. Profiled with immunoSEQ multiplex PCR; TCRdb holds only in-frame clones, not every one. The repertoire holds approximately 35,000 clones, 85% to 90% seen once, with more than 2.5% in the top ten.

The TCR comes from a middle-aged man with glioma. The specimen comprised PBMCs, sampled from a glioma patient whose treatment included an IDH1 peptide vaccine. This chain connects TRBV7-6 to TRBJ2-5; D might be TRBD1 (6 bases). The CDR3 spells CASSLPYREQTQYF. The DNA for the CDR3 is TGTGCCAGCAGCTTACCCTACAGGGAGCAGACCCAGTACTTC.